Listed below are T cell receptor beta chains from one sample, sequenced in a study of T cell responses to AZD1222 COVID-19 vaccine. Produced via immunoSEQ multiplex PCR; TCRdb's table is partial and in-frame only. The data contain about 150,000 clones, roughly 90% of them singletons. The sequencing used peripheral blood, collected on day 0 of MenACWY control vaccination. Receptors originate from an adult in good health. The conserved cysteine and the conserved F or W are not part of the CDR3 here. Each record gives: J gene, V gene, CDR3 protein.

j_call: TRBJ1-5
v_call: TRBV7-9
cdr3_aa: ASSLSGNQPQH

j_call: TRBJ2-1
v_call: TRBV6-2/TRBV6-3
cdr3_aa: ASSYSMGGTGSYNEQF

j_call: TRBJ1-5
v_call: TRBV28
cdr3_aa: ASSLGGGDQPQH

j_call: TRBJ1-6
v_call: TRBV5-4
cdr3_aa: ASSLGRPEDSPLH

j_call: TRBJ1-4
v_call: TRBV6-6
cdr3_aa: ASSYSGVGVSEKLF

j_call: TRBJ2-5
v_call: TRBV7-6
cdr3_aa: ASSSRRASGRAETQY

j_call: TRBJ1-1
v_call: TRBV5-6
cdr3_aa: ASSGTGASATEAF

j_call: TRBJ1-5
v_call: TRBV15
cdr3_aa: ATSREWGSNQPQH

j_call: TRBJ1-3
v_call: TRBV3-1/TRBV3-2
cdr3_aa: ASRLQGAKGNTIY

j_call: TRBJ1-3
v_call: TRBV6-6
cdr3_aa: ASSPGISGNTIY

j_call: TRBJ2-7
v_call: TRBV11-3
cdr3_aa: ASSLVTDYEQY